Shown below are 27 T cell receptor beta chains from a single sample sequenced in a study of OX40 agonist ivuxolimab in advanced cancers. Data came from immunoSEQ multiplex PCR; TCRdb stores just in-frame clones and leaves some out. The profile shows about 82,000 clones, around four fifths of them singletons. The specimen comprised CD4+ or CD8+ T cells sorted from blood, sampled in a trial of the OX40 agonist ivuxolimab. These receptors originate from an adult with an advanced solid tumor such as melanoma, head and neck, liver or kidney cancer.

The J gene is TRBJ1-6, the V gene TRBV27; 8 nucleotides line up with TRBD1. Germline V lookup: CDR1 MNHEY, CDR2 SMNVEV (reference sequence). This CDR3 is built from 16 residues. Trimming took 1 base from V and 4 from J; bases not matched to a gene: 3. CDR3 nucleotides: TGTGCCAGCAGTTTATTCCAGGGGGCGTATAATTCACCCCTCCACTTT. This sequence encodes CASSLFQGAYNSPLHF.

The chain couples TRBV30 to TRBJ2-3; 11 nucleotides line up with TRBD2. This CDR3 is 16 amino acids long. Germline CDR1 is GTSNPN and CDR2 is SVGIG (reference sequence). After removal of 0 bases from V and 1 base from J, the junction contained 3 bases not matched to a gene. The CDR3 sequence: CAWSVQLAGGTDTQYF. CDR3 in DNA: TGTGCCTGGAGTGTTCAACTAGCGGGGGGCACAGATACGCAGTATTTT.

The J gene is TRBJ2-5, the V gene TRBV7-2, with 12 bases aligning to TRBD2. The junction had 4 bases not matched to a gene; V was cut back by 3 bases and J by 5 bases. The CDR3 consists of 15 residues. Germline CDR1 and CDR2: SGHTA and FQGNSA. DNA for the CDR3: TGTGCCAGCAGCTTCCTAGCGGGGGGGCGGGAGACCCAGTACTTC. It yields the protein CASSFLAGGRETQYF.

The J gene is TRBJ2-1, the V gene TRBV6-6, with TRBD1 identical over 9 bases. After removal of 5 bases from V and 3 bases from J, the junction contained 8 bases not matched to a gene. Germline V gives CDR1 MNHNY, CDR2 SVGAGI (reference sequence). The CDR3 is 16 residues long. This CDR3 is CASSGRTGVNYNEQFF. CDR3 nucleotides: TGTGCCAGCAGTGGTAGGACAGGGGTAAACTACAATGAGCAGTTCTTC.

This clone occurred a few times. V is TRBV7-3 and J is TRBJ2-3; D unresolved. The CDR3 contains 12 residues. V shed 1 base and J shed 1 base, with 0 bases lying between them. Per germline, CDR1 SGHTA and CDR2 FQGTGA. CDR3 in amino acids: CASSLSTDTQYF. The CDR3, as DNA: TGTGCCAGCAGCTTAAGCACAGATACGCAGTATTTT.

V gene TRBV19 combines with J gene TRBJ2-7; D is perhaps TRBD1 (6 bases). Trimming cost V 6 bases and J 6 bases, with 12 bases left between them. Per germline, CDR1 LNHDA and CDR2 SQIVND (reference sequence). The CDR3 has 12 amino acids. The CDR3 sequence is CASRTTGREQYF. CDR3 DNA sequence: TGTGCCAGTAGAACCACAGGGCGCGAGCAGTACTTC.

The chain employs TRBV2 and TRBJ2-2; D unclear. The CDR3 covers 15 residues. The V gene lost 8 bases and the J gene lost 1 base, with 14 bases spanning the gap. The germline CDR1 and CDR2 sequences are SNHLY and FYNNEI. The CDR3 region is CASFPQTVNTGELFF. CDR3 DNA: TGTGCCAGCTTCCCCCAAACAGTGAACACCGGGGAGCTGTTTTTT.

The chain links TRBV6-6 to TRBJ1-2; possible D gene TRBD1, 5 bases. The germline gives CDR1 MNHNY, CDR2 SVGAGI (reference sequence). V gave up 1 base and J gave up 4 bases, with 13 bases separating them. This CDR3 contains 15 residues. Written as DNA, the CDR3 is TGTGCCAGCAGTTACTTAGGGGACCAGCTCTATGGCTACACCTTC. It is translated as CASSYLGDQLYGYTF.

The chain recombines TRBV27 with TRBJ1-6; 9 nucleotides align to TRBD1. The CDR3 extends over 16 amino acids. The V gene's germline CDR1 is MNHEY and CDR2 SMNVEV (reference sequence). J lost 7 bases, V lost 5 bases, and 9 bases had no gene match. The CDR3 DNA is TGTGCCAGCAGTCTTTGGGGACAGGGTGGAAATTCACCCCTCCACTTT. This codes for CASSLWGQGGNSPLHF.

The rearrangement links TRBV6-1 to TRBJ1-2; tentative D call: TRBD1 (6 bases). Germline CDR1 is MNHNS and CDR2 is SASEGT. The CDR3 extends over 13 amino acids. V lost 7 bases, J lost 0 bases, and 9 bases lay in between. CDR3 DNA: TGTGCCAGCAACAGGGCACCTAACTATGGCTACACCTTC. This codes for CASNRAPNYGYTF.

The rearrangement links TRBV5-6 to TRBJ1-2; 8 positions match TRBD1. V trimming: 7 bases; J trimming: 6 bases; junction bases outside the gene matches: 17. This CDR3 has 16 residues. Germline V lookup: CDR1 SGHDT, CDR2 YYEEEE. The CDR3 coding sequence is TGTGCCAGCGGAGGTCTCCGGGACAGGTCCACCCATGGCTACACCTTC. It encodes CASGGLRDRSTHGYTF.

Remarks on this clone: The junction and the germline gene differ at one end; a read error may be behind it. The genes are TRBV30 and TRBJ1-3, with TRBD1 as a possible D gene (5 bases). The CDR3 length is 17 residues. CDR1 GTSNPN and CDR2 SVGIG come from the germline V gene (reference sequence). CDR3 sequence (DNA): TGTGCCCGGAGTGGGGGATTACACGGGGCGTCTGGAAACACCATATATTTT. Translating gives CARSGGLHGASGNTIYF. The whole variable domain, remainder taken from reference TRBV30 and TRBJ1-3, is SQTIHQWPATLVQPVGSPLSLECTVEGTSNPNLYWYRQAAGRGLQLLFYSVGIGQISSEVPQNLSASRPQDRQFILSSKKLLLSDSGFYLCARSGGLHGASGNTIYFGEGSWLTVV.

The CDR3 here is CANSDGTGGYEQYF. CDR3 in DNA: TGCGCCAACTCCGACGGGACAGGGGGATACGAGCAGTACTTC. The V call is TRBV23-1, the J call TRBJ2-7; 11 bases align to TRBD1. TRBV23-1 is sorted into the ORF group, with uncertain function. V shed 10 bases and J 4 bases; nucleotides not matched to a gene: 9. This CDR3 contains 14 residues.

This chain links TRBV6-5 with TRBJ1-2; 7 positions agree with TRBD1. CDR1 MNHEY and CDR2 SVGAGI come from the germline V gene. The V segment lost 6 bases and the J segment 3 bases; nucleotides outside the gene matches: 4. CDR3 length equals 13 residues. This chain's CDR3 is CASSRGGDYGYTF. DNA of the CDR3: TGTGCCAGCAGCAGGGGGGGGGACTATGGCTACACCTTC.

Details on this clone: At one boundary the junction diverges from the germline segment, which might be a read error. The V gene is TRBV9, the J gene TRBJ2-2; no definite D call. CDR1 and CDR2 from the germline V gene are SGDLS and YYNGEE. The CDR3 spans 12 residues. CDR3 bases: TGTGCCAGCACCGTAGGTTCCGGGGAGCTGTTTTTT. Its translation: CASTVGSGELFF.

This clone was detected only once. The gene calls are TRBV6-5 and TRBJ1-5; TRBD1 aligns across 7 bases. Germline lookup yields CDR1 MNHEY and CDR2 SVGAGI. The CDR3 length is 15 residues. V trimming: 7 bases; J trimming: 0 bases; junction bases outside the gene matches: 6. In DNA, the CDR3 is TGTGCCAGCACCCCGGACAGGTATAGCAATCAGCCCCAGCATTTT. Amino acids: CASTPDRYSNQPQHF.

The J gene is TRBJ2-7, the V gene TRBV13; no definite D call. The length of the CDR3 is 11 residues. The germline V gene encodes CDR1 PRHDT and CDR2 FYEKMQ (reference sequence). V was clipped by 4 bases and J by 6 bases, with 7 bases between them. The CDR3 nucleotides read TGTGCCAGCAGCTCCGGCCTCGAGCAGTACTTC. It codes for CASSSGLEQYF.

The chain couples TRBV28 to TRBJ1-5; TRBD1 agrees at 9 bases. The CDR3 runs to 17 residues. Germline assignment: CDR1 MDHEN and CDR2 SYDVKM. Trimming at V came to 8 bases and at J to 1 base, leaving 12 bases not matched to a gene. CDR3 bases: TGTGCCAGCCTTACTCCGGGACAGGGTAGGAGCAATCAGCCCCAGCATTTT. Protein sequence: CASLTPGQGRSNQPQHF.

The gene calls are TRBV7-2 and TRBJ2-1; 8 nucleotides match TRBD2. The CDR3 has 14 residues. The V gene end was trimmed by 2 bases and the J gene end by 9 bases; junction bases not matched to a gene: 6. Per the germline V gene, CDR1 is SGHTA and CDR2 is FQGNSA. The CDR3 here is CASSLYAGGVEQFF. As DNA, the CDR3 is TGTGCCAGCAGCTTATACGCCGGGGGGGTTGAGCAGTTCTTC. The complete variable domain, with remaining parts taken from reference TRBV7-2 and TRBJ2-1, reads GAGVSQSPSNKVTEKGKDVELRCDPISGHTALYWYRQSLGQGLEFLIYFQGNSAPDKSGLPSDRFSAERTGGSVSTLTIQRTQQEDSAVYLCASSLYAGGVEQFFGPGTRLTVL.

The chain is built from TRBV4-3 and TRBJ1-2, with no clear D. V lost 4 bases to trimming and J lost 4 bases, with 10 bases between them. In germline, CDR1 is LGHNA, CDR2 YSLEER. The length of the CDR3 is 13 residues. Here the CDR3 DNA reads TGCGCCAGCAGCCCGGAACTCACCTATGGCTACACCTTC. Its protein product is CASSPELTYGYTF.

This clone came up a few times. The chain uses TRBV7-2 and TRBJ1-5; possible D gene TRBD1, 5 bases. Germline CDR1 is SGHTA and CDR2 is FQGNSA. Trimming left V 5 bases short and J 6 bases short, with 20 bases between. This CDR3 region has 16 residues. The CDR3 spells CASSPRGLQEGQPQHF. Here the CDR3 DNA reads TGTGCCAGCAGCCCTAGGGGTCTACAGGAAGGTCAGCCCCAGCATTTT. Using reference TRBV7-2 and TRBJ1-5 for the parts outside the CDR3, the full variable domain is GAGVSQSPSNKVTEKGKDVELRCDPISGHTALYWYRQSLGQGLEFLIYFQGNSAPDKSGLPSDRFSAERTGGSVSTLTIQRTQQEDSAVYLCASSPRGLQEGQPQHFGDGTRLSIL.

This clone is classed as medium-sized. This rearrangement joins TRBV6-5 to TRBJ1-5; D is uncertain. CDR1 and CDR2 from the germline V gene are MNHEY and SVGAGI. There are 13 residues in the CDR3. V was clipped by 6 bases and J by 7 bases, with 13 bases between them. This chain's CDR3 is CASRQERAQPQHF. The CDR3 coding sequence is TGTGCCAGCAGACAAGAGAGGGCCCAGCCCCAGCATTTT.

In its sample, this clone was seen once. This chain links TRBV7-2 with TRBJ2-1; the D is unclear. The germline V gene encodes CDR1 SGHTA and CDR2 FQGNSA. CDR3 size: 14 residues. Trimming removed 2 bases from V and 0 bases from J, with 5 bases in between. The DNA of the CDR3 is TGTGCCAGCAGCTTACTCAGCTCCTACAATGAGCAGTTCTTC. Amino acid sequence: CASSLLSSYNEQFF.

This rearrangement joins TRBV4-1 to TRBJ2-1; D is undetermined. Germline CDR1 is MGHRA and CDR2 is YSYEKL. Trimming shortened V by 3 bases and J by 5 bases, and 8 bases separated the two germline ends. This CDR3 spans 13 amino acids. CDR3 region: CASSQGTNNEQFF. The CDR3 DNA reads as TGCGCCAGCAGCCAGGGTACTAACAATGAGCAGTTCTTC.

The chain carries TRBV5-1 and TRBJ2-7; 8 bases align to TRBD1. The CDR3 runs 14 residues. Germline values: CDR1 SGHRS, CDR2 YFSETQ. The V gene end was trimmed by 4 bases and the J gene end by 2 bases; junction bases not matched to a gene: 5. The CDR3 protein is CASSHGQGTYEQYF. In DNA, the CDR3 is TGCGCCAGCAGCCACGGACAGGGTACCTACGAGCAGTACTTC.

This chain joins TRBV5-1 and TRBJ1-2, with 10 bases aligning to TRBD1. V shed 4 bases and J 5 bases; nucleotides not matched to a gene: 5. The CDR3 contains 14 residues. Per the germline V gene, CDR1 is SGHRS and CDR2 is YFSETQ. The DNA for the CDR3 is TGCGCCAGCAGCACCGGGACAGGGGTTTATGGCTACACCTTC. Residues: CASSTGTGVYGYTF. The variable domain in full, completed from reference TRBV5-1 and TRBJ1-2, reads KAGVTQTPRYLIKTRGQQVTLSCSPISGHRSVSWYQQTPGQGLQFLFEYFSETQRNKGNFPGRFSGRQFSNSRSEMNVSTLELGDSALYLCASSTGTGVYGYTFGSGTRLTVV.

Written as DNA, the CDR3 is TGTGCCAGCAGCTCGGGCCCTATCAAAGGAAACACCATATATTTT. It codes for CASSSGPIKGNTIYF. The V call is TRBV5-4, the J call TRBJ1-3; D is unresolved. CDR1 is SGHNT and CDR2 is YYREEE in the germline V gene (reference sequence). V lost 3 bases and J lost 4, with 14 bases in between. The CDR3 consists of 15 residues.